Below, 27 T cell receptor beta chains from the same sample are listed, as sequenced in a study of T cells after yellow fever vaccination. TCRdb called the 5' RACE reads again in MiXCR, with one record for every CDR3 protein. The sample shows about 130,000 distinct CDR3 sequences, around 6.3% of them seen only once. The material sequenced was CD4+ T cells sorted from PBMCs, taken 10 days after the yellow fever booster vaccination. These receptors were taken from a man aged 25 to 40 who received the YFV17D yellow fever vaccine.

This clonotype was seen at least ten times. The chain employs TRBV12-3 or TRBV12-4 and TRBJ2-7, with D unclear. The CDR3 covers 12 residues. Between the trimmed V and J ends, which lost 11 bases and 5 bases, there was a span of 16 bases. The CDR3 region has the DNA TGTGCCTCCGGTAGTGCATGGAACGAGCAGTACTTC. Amino acid sequence: CASGSAWNEQYF.

This clonotype has at least ten counts. The genes are TRBV20-1 and TRBJ1-3; no definite D call. The V and J ends lost 6 bases and 2 bases respectively, with 5 bases between them. CDR3 length: 11 residues. The germline V gene has CDR1 DFQATT and CDR2 SNEGSKA (reference sequence). CDR3 in DNA: TGCAGTGCCCCGACTGGAAACACCATATATTTT. Translating gives CSAPTGNTIYF.

This clonotype has just a few counts. V is TRBV4-3 and J is TRBJ2-7, with D unclear. V was cut by 1 base and J by 3 bases, with 13 bases left in between. The CDR3 is 15 residues long. CDR1 and CDR2 from the germline V gene are LGHNA and YSLEER. The CDR3 DNA sequence: TGCGCCAGCAGCCAAGGTCAAGTGGCGAACTACGAGCAGTACTTC. It is translated as CASSQGQVANYEQYF.

This clonotype was seen repeatedly, ten times or more. This chain uses TRBV7-2 with TRBJ2-3; no clear D gene. CDR3 length: 12 residues. V lost 3 bases and J 5 bases, leaving 6 bases between the germline ends. Germline CDR1 is SGHTA and CDR2 is FQGNSA. The CDR3 loop reads CASSFNRDTQYF. DNA of the CDR3: TGTGCCAGCAGCTTTAATCGAGATACGCAGTATTTT. Complete variable domain (other parts from reference TRBV7-2 and TRBJ2-3): GAGVSQSPSNKVTEKGKDVELRCDPISGHTALYWYRQSLGQGLEFLIYFQGNSAPDKSGLPSDRFSAERTGGSVSTLTIQRTQQEDSAVYLCASSFNRDTQYFGPGTRLTVL.

Ten or more counts support this clonotype. This chain joins TRBV7-2 and TRBJ2-1, with D possibly being TRBD2 (6 bases). This CDR3 is built from 15 residues. The germline CDR1 and CDR2 sequences are SGHTA and FQGNSA. V shed 5 bases and J shed 9 bases, with 20 bases lying between them. CDR3 region: CASSPHEGGIGEQFF. In nucleotides, the CDR3 is TGTGCCAGCAGCCCCCATGAGGGAGGCATCGGTGAGCAGTTCTTC.

Ten or more counts support this clonotype. This chain links TRBV5-1 with TRBJ2-7, with 11 positions matching TRBD1. The CDR3 extends over 14 amino acids. Germline values: CDR1 SGHRS, CDR2 YFSETQ. The J segment lost 4 bases and the V segment lost 7 bases, leaving 7 bases of the junction unmatched. The CDR3 spells CASAGTGGLYEQYF. CDR3 DNA sequence: TGCGCCAGCGCCGGGACAGGGGGACTGTACGAGCAGTACTTC.

This clonotype was found many times. The chain has TRBV20-1 and TRBJ2-1; TRBD1 matches 8 bases. The germline V gene encodes CDR1 DFQATT and CDR2 SNEGSKA (reference sequence). The CDR3 sequence is 16 residues long. Trimming removed 3 bases from V and 1 base from J; junction bases left unmatched: 8. The CDR3 reads CSARMLTGASYNEQFF. DNA for the CDR3: TGCAGTGCTAGGATGTTGACAGGGGCTTCCTACAATGAGCAGTTCTTC.

The chain employs TRBV7-2 and TRBJ2-3, with D possibly matching TRBD2 (6 bases). With 7 bases removed from V and 2 bases from J, the gap between germline ends came to 13 bases. CDR1 is SGHTA and CDR2 is FQGNSA in the germline V gene. This CDR3 is built from 14 residues. CDR3 in DNA: TGTGCCAGCAAGAGGGACTCAACCACAGATACGCAGTATTTT. This sequence encodes CASKRDSTTDTQYF.

This clonotype was counted many times. The chain recombines TRBV18 with TRBJ1-5, with no clear D. V was shortened by 4 bases and J by 2 bases, with 6 bases between the two germline ends. Germline CDR1 is KGHSH and CDR2 is LQKENI. The CDR3 has 13 amino acids. CDR3 amino acids: CASSRDRNQPQHF. For the CDR3, the DNA is TGTGCCAGCTCACGCGACCGCAATCAGCCCCAGCATTTT.

Ten or more counts support this clonotype. This chain connects TRBV20-1 to TRBJ2-7; D call uncertain. Trimming pared 1 base from V and 5 bases from J, leaving 9 bases between. Germline V lookup: CDR1 DFQATT, CDR2 SNEGSKA (reference sequence). The CDR3 consists of 12 residues. The CDR3 protein is CSARANFNEQYF. The CDR3 DNA reads TGCAGTGCTAGAGCCAACTTCAACGAGCAGTACTTC.

In this sample, this clonotype turned up many times. This sequence joins TRBV7-2 and TRBJ2-1, with D hard to call. The CDR3 contains 21 residues. Trimming left V 5 bases short and J 0 bases short, with 29 bases between. In germline, CDR1 is SGHTA, CDR2 FQGNSA. The CDR3 loop reads CASSLYGYTVGQSSSYNEQFF. The CDR3 coding sequence is TGTGCCAGCAGCCTCTATGGGTATACGGTCGGGCAGTCGAGCTCCTACAATGAGCAGTTCTTC.

At least ten counts were recorded for this clonotype. The chain couples TRBV29-1 to TRBJ1-5; TRBD1 is a possible D gene (6 bases). CDR3 length equals 13 residues. The V end was cut by 5 bases, the J end by 4 bases, with 12 bases between. The V gene's germline CDR1 is SQVTM and CDR2 ANQGSEA. In nucleotides, the CDR3 is TGCAGCGTTCGGGGGGGCATGAATCAGCCCCAGCATTTT. Translating it yields CSVRGGMNQPQHF.

The sample holds many counts of this clonotype. The rearrangement uses TRBV29-1 and TRBJ2-1; D call uncertain. The CDR3 extends over 14 amino acids. V gave up 2 bases and J gave up 0 bases, with 8 bases separating them. CDR1 and CDR2 (germline): SQVTM, ANQGSEA. Here the CDR3 DNA reads TGCAGCGTTGAACCGGCGACCTCCTACAATGAGCAGTTCTTC. Translating it yields CSVEPATSYNEQFF.

In this sample, this clonotype turned up many times. This chain connects TRBV29-1 to TRBJ2-1, with 8 bases lining up with TRBD1. Germline CDR1 and CDR2: SQVTM and ANQGSEA. This CDR3 is built from 14 residues. Losses at the gene ends were 2 bases for V and 6 bases for J; bases not matched to a gene: 6. The CDR3 is CSVESGQAFNEQFF. The DNA for the CDR3 is TGCAGCGTTGAATCGGGACAGGCTTTCAATGAGCAGTTCTTC.

This clonotype appeared many times. The gene calls are TRBV7-2 and TRBJ2-7; 8 nucleotides match TRBD2. This CDR3 is 15 amino acids long. The V and J ends lost 5 bases and 6 bases, in that order; junction bases with no gene match: 12. The germline V gene has CDR1 SGHTA and CDR2 FQGNSA. The CDR3 spells CASSASSGLVGEQYF. In nucleotides, the CDR3 is TGTGCCAGCAGCGCAAGTTCGGGACTAGTAGGCGAGCAGTACTTC.

This clonotype was counted ten times or more. This sequence joins TRBV7-2 and TRBJ2-4; TRBD1 might be the D (6 bases). The V gene lost 3 bases and the J gene lost 0 bases, with 12 bases spanning the gap. The CDR3 is made up of 16 amino acids. CDR1 and CDR2 from the germline V gene are SGHTA and FQGNSA. As DNA, the CDR3 is TGTGCCAGCAGCTTTCCAGGGGTTATAGCCAAAAACATTCAGTACTTC. Translation: CASSFPGVIAKNIQYF.

This clonotype appeared many times. The chain links TRBV27 to TRBJ2-5; D is perhaps TRBD2 (6 bases). The CDR3 loop spans 16 amino acids. The germline V and J ends were trimmed by 6 bases and 7 bases, with 24 bases remaining between them. Germline CDR1 is MNHEY and CDR2 is SMNVEV (reference sequence). CDR3 region: CASRLIGDSLTGTQYF. The DNA for the CDR3 is TGTGCCAGCAGGTTGATCGGGGACTCCCTAACCGGGACCCAGTACTTC.

This clonotype appeared many times. The gene calls are TRBV3-1 and TRBJ2-5; 8 positions agree with TRBD2. CDR3 length: 14 amino acids. The germline V gene has CDR1 LGHDT and CDR2 YNNKEL (reference sequence). After removal of 4 bases from V and 5 bases from J, the junction contained 6 bases not matched to a gene. The CDR3 sequence is CASSRPGLVETQYF. CDR3 coding DNA: TGTGCCAGCAGCCGGCCGGGACTAGTGGAGACCCAGTACTTC.

At least ten counts were recorded for this clonotype. The chain has TRBV7-9 and TRBJ2-2; D may be TRBD1 (7 bases). Germline V CDR1 and CDR2: SEHNR, FQNEAQ (reference sequence). This CDR3 is 15 amino acids long. The V and J ends lost 6 bases and 4 bases respectively, with 15 bases between them. The CDR3 reads CASSFRQGGTGELFF. In nucleotides, the CDR3 is TGTGCCAGCAGTTTCAGACAGGGAGGCACCGGGGAGCTGTTTTTT.

Ten or more counts support this clonotype. The V gene is TRBV9, the J gene TRBJ2-1; either TRBD1 or TRBD2 may supply D (5 bases each). V lost 0 bases to trimming and J lost 4 bases, with 11 bases between them. The CDR3 is made up of 15 amino acids. Germline V gives CDR1 SGDLS, CDR2 YYNGEE. The CDR3 nucleotides read TGTGCCAGCAGCGTAGCCCAGGGAGTATACAATGAGCAGTTCTTC. Translating it yields CASSVAQGVYNEQFF.

This clonotype was picked up many times. The chain links TRBV7-3 to TRBJ1-4, with TRBD1 identical over 7 bases. CDR3 length equals 15 residues. Losses at the gene ends were 10 bases for V and 7 bases for J; bases not matched to a gene: 15. Germline V gives CDR1 SGHTA, CDR2 FQGTGA. The CDR3 DNA sequence: TGTGCCAACGTTCTCGACAGGGTGGGCGGTGAAAAACTGTTTTTT. Protein sequence: CANVLDRVGGEKLFF.

This clonotype was detected many times. This chain links TRBV4-3 with TRBJ2-1; D possibly corresponds to TRBD2 (6 bases). This CDR3 is 15 amino acids long. The V gene's germline CDR1 is LGHNA and CDR2 YSLEER. The V end lost 3 bases, the J end lost 8 bases, and 17 bases lay between the germline ends. CDR3 sequence reads: CASSHLARSGDEQFF. The CDR3 DNA is TGCGCCAGCAGCCATCTCGCCCGTTCGGGAGATGAGCAGTTCTTC.

This clonotype was counted many times. The genes are TRBV28 and TRBJ2-2; 9 bases agree with TRBD2. The germline V gene has CDR1 MDHEN and CDR2 SYDVKM. With 6 bases clipped from V and 7 bases from J, the junction kept 24 bases outside the gene matches. The CDR3 consists of 20 residues. The CDR3 sequence is CASSPPDRLAGTTRGGELFF. The CDR3 DNA is TGTGCCAGCAGCCCCCCCGACCGGCTAGCGGGAACCACCAGGGGCGGGGAGCTGTTTTTT.

In its sample, this clonotype was seen many times. The chain employs TRBV14 and TRBJ2-2; 8 bases are a match to TRBD2. With V trimmed by 0 bases and J by 7 bases, 1 base remained unmatched. This CDR3 is built from 14 residues. CDR1 SGHDN and CDR2 FVKESK come from the germline V gene. CDR3 coding DNA: TGTGCCAGCAGCCAAGAAGCGGGAGTCGGGGAGCTGTTTTTT. This translates into CASSQEAGVGELFF.

This clonotype came up many times. J is TRBJ2-1 and V is TRBV9; D might be TRBD1 or TRBD2, each matching 5 bases. Germline V lookup: CDR1 SGDLS, CDR2 YYNGEE. Trimming removed 7 bases from V and 5 bases from J, with 13 bases in between. The CDR3 sequence is 13 residues long. CDR3 coding DNA: TGTGCCAGCTCCCCCGGGACCCACAATGAGCAGTTCTTC. It encodes CASSPGTHNEQFF.

There are many counts of this clonotype. The rearrangement links TRBV18 to TRBJ2-3, with D unresolved. The CDR3 sequence is 15 residues long. Germline V gene sequence: CDR1 KGHSH, CDR2 LQKENI. Trimming shortened V by 3 bases and J by 0 bases, and 10 bases separated the two germline ends. CDR3 bases: TGTGCCAGCTCACCCATGCCATCTAGCACAGATACGCAGTATTTT. It encodes CASSPMPSSTDTQYF.

The chain carries TRBV2 and TRBJ2-1; possibly TRBD2 for D (6 bases). Germline loops: CDR1 SNHLY, CDR2 FYNNEI. This CDR3 comprises 15 residues. The CDR3 DNA reads TGTACCATCTGTGCGGGACGCGGCTCCTACAATGAGCAGTTCTTC. Its translation: CTICAGRGSYNEQFF.